This T cell receptor beta chain was identified in a study of OX40 agonist ivuxolimab in advanced cancers. Only one count was recorded for this clone. What it binds is not known. Study-level findings and limits: CD8+ T cells were the subset that, on average, had more expanded clones than CD4+.

Generated by immunoSEQ multiplex PCR, the TCRdb table keeps only in-frame clones and is missing some. The sample holds about 20,000 clones, roughly 84% seen once. Germline CDR1 and CDR2: SGHNT and YYREEE (reference sequence). Trimming took off 0 bases at V and 4 bases at J, with 13 bases between the two ends. The CDR3 is 15 residues long. The J gene is TRBJ1-2, the V gene TRBV5-4; the D gene is possibly TRBD1 (6 bases). The sequencing used CD4+ or CD8+ T cells sorted from blood, collected in a trial of the OX40 agonist ivuxolimab. This TCR was recovered from an adult with an advanced solid tumor such as melanoma, head and neck, liver or kidney cancer. For the CDR3, the DNA is TGTGCCAGCAGCTTGGCAGGGGTCCTCGGCTATGGCTACACCTTC. Its protein product is CASSLAGVLGYGYTF.